This TCR beta chain was retrieved from a study of cytomegalovirus exposure and HLA in healthy donors. Trimming at V came to 0 bases and at J to 1 base, leaving 5 bases not matched to a gene. The CDR3 totals 16 residues. CDR1 and CDR2 (germline): SGDLS, YYNGEE. Sequenced by immunoSEQ multiplex PCR; TCRdb stores in-frame clones only, minus some. Of some 170,000 clones listed, approximately 87% are singletons. Sequenced sample: PBMCs. The rearrangement joins TRBV9 to TRBJ1-1, with TRBD1 identical over 8 bases. This receptor was taken from a woman in her 30s in good health and CMV-seronegative. DNA of the CDR3: TGTGCCAGCAGCGTAGCCCCCGGGACAGGGAACACTGAAGCTTTCTTT. Residues: CASSVAPGTGNTEAFF.